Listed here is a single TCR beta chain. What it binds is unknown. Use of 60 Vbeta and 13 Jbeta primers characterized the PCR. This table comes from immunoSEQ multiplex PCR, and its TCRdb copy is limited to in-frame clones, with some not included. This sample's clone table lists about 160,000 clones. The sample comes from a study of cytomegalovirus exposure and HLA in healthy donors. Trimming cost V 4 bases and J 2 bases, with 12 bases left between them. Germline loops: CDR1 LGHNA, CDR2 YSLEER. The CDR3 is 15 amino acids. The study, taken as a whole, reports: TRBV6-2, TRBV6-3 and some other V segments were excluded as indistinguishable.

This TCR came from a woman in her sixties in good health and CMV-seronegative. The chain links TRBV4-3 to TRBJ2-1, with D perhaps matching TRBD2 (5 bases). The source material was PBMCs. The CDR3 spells CASSLEGAAYNEQFF. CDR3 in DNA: TGCGCCAGCAGCCTCGAGGGAGCGGCCTACAATGAGCAGTTCTTC.